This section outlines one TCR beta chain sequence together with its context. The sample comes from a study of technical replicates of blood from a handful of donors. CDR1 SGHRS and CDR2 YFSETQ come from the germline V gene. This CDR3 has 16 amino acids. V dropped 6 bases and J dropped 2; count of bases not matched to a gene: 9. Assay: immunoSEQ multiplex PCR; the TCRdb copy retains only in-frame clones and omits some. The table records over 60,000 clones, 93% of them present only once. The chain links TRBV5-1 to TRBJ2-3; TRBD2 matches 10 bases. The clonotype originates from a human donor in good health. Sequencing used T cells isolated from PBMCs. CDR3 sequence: CASNLGLADITDTQYF. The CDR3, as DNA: TGCGCCAGCAACCTTGGACTAGCGGATATCACAGATACGCAGTATTTT.